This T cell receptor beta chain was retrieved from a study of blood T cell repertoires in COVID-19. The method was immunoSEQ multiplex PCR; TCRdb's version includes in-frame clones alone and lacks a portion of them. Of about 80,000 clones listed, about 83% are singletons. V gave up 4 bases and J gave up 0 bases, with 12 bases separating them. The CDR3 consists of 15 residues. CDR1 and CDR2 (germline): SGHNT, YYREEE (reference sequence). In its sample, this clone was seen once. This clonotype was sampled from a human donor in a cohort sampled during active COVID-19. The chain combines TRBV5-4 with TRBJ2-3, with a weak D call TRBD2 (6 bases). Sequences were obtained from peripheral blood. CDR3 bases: TGTGCCAGCAGCCCGACTAGTGCTAGCACAGATACGCAGTATTTT. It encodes CASSPTSASTDTQYF. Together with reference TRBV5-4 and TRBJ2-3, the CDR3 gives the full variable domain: ETGVTQSPTHLIKTRGQQVTLRCSSQSGHNTVSWYQQALGQGPQFIFQYYREEENGRGNFPPRFSGLQFPNYSSELNVNALELDDSALYLCASSPTSASTDTQYFGPGTRLTVL.